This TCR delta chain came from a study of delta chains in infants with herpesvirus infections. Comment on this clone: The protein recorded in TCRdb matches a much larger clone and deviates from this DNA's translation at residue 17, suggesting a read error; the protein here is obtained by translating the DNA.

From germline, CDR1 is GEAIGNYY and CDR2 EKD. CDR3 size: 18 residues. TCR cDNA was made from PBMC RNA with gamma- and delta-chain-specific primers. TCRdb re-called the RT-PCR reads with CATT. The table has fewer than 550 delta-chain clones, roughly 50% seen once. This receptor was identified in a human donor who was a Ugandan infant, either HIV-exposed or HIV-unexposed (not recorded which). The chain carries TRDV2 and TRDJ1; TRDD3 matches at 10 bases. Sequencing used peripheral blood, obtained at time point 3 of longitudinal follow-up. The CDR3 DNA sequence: TGTGCCTGTGACTCCCTTCTCCGGCTGGGGGATATATCCGATAAACTCACCTTT. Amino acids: CACDSLLRLGDISDKLTF.